This entry lists 31 T cell receptor beta chains sequenced from one sample in a study of T cells in Graves' hyperthyroidism and ophthalmopathy. The TCR beta CDR3 regions underwent amplification using RNA transcripts as the source. Carried out on the TCR CDR3, a first-round RT-PCR used the HTBI primer set. TCRdb reprocessed the multiplex PCR reads via MiXCR and lists one record per CDR3 protein. In the table there are around 600,000 distinct CDR3 sequences, approximately 15% of which are singletons. Sequencing was carried out using blood. These receptors all come from a woman aged 18 to 35 with Graves' ophthalmopathy.

The sample holds many counts of this clonotype. CDR3 region: CASSLTIGANVLTF. DNA of the CDR3: TGTGCCAGCAGTTTGACGATCGGGGCCAACGTCCTGACTTTC. J is TRBJ2-6 and V is TRBV27, with D uncertain. The V end was cut by 3 bases, the J end by 4 bases, with 7 bases between. There are 14 residues in the CDR3. Germline values: CDR1 MNHEY, CDR2 SMNVEV (reference sequence). Filled out from reference TRBV27 and TRBJ2-6, the complete variable domain reads EAQVTQNPRYLITVTGKKLTVTCSQNMNHEYMSWYRQDPGLGLRQIYYSMNVEVTDKGDVPEGYKVSRKEKRNFPLILESPSPNQTSLYFCASSLTIGANVLTFGAGSRLTVL.

This clonotype was seen ten or more times. The V call is TRBV6-1, the J call TRBJ2-1; TRBD2 is a possible D gene (6 bases). V dropped 8 bases and J dropped 0 bases, with 11 bases sitting between them. Germline V CDR1 and CDR2: MNHNS, SASEGT. The CDR3 is 14 residues long. CDR3 bases: TGTGCCAGCGCGAGGGAGGCCTCCTACAATGAGCAGTTCTTC. It translates to CASAREASYNEQFF.

This clonotype was counted a few times. The rearrangement links TRBV27 to TRBJ1-1; the D is unclear. V shed 6 bases and J shed 0 bases, with 17 bases lying between them. This CDR3 has 16 residues. Looked up from germline, CDR1 is MNHEY and CDR2 is SMNVEV (reference sequence). The CDR3 region is CASSYTSGFLNTEAFF. The CDR3 region has the DNA TGTGCCAGCAGCTACACGTCGGGATTTCTGAACACTGAAGCTTTCTTT.

This clonotype was counted at least ten times. This chain uses TRBV11-1 with TRBJ2-5; TRBD1 aligns across 10 bases. V gave up 2 bases and J gave up 1 base; unmatched junction bases: 4. The CDR3 runs 16 residues. Germline V gene lookup returns CDR1 SGHAT and CDR2 FQDESV (reference sequence). The CDR3 is CASSLTGTGAQETQYF. CDR3 bases: TGTGCCAGCAGCTTAACCGGGACAGGGGCCCAAGAGACCCAGTACTTC.

This clonotype occurred many times. V is TRBV2 and J is TRBJ1-6; the match to TRBD1 covers 8 bases. The germline V gene encodes CDR1 SNHLY and CDR2 FYNNEI. Trimming removed 6 bases from V and 10 bases from J; junction bases left unmatched: 11. The CDR3 consists of 15 residues. CDR3 DNA sequence: TGTGCCAGCAGCCGGACAGGGACGTCCTACTCACCCCTCCACTTT. Translation: CASSRTGTSYSPLHF. Combining the CDR3 with reference TRBV2 and TRBJ1-6 gives the whole variable domain EPEVTQTPSHQVTQMGQEVILRCVPISNHLYFYWYRQILGQKVEFLVSFYNNEISEKSEIFDDQFSVERPDGSNFTLKIRSTKLEDSAMYFCASSRTGTSYSPLHFGNGTRLTVT.

This clonotype was observed many times. This rearrangement joins TRBV2 to TRBJ1-6; 9 nucleotides match TRBD1. The CDR3 sequence is 15 residues long. Germline lookup yields CDR1 SNHLY and CDR2 FYNNEI. J was trimmed by 10 bases and V by 5 bases; bases with no gene match: 9. The CDR3 DNA reads as TGTGCCAGCAGTCCCTGGACAGGGGATAGGTCACCCCTCCACTTT. Its protein is CASSPWTGDRSPLHF.

The sample holds many counts of this clonotype. This chain links TRBV2 with TRBJ1-6; TRBD1 is a possible D gene (5 bases). The germline CDR1 and CDR2 sequences are SNHLY and FYNNEI. The CDR3 consists of 15 residues. Trimming took off 5 bases at V and 5 bases at J, with 13 bases between the two ends. CDR3 protein: CASSIPMGDNSPLHF. The CDR3 DNA reads TGTGCCAGCAGTATCCCCATGGGGGATAATTCACCCCTCCACTTT.

This clonotype has ten or more counts. J is TRBJ2-7 and V is TRBV30; possible D gene TRBD2, 6 bases. CDR1 is GTSNPN, CDR2 SVGIG, per germline (reference sequence). Deletions cut 0 bases from V and 7 bases from J, with 16 bases between. This CDR3 is 14 amino acids long. CDR3 DNA: TGTGCCTGGAGTGTGTGGCGGGGAAGCTTGGAGCAGTACTTC. Amino acid sequence: CAWSVWRGSLEQYF.

The rearrangement uses TRBV5-1 and TRBJ2-7; 10 positions agree with TRBD2. The J segment lost 4 bases and the V segment lost 4 bases, leaving 11 bases of the junction unmatched. From germline, CDR1 is SGHRS and CDR2 YFSETQ. CDR3 length: 16 amino acids. The CDR3, as DNA: TGCGCCAGCAGCCCTACTCGGACTAGCGGAGTTTACGAGCAGTACTTC. It is translated as CASSPTRTSGVYEQYF.

The rearrangement uses TRBV20-1 and TRBJ2-5; 16 nucleotides agree with TRBD2. CDR3 length: 21 residues. V dropped 0 bases and J dropped 4; count of bases not matched to a gene: 17. The germline CDR1 and CDR2 sequences are DFQATT and SNEGSKA (reference sequence). This CDR3 reads CSAREVGQGLAGGPLRETQYF. The CDR3 bases are TGCAGTGCTAGAGAGGTAGGGCAGGGACTAGCGGGAGGGCCGTTGAGAGAGACCCAGTACTTC.

This clonotype appeared many times. The junction departs from germline at one end; a sequencing error may be responsible. This rearrangement joins TRBV5-1 to TRBJ2-1; D unresolved. Germline values: CDR1 SGHRS, CDR2 YFSETQ. This CDR3 comprises 14 residues. The DNA of the CDR3 is TGTGCCAGCAGCTTAGCTAGCTCCTACAATGAGCAGTTCTTC. The encoded protein is CASSLASSYNEQFF. The full variable domain, its missing parts supplied by reference TRBV5-1 and TRBJ2-1, is KAGVTQTPRYLIKTRGQQVTLSCSPISGHRSVSWYQQTPGQGLQFLFEYFSETQRNKGNFPGRFSGRQFSNSRSEMNVSTLELGDSALYLCASSLASSYNEQFFGPGTRLTVL.

The table lists this clonotype with a few counts. V and J are TRBV4-3 and TRBJ1-5; D call uncertain. The length of the CDR3 is 20 residues. CDR1 is LGHNA and CDR2 is YSLEER in the germline V gene. V lost 2 bases and J lost 2, with 25 bases in between. The CDR3 here is CASSQKKWTREEKGNQPQHF. CDR3 DNA: TGCGCCAGCAGCCAAAAAAAGTGGACCCGGGAAGAGAAGGGCAATCAGCCCCAGCATTTT.

This clonotype was seen repeatedly, ten times or more. The V gene is TRBV6-1, the J gene TRBJ2-7; D perhaps matches TRBD2 (5 bases). V dropped 7 bases and J dropped 5 bases, with 21 bases sitting between them. This CDR3 contains 15 residues. Germline-derived CDR1 and CDR2 are MNHNS and SASEGT. The CDR3 DNA reads as TGTGCCAGCAAGCCTCGGGCTAGCCATCGCCACGAGCAGTACTTC. Translation gives CASKPRASHRHEQYF.

This clonotype occurred many times. This chain links TRBV6-1 with TRBJ2-7, with a tentative D call TRBD2 (7 bases). The germline V and J ends were trimmed by 5 bases and 0 bases, with 29 bases remaining between them. The CDR3 has 20 amino acids. Germline-derived CDR1 and CDR2 are MNHNS and SASEGT. CDR3 region: CASSYPRGGGRGLASYEQYF. Written as DNA, the CDR3 is TGTGCCAGCAGTTATCCGAGAGGAGGTGGGCGGGGGCTAGCCTCCTACGAGCAGTACTTC.

V usage is TRBV6-2 or TRBV6-3 and J usage is TRBJ2-1, with 16 bases matching TRBD2. Germline assignment: CDR1 MNHEY and CDR2 SVGEGT. This CDR3 contains 22 residues. After removal of 2 bases from V and 5 bases from J, the junction contained 18 bases not matched to a gene. The DNA of the CDR3 is TGTGCCAGCAGTTACGATAGTGGGATCGGGACTAGCGGGAGGGTTAGAGACAATGAGCAGTTCTTC. This translates into CASSYDSGIGTSGRVRDNEQFF.

This rearrangement joins TRBV2 to TRBJ1-3; 9 bases agree with TRBD1. The CDR3 runs to 19 residues. Germline V gives CDR1 SNHLY, CDR2 FYNNEI. J lost 5 bases, V lost 3 bases, and 17 bases had no gene match. As DNA, the CDR3 is TGTGCCAGCAGTGATCGGGGACAGGGTGACCTCCTGTTGAGAAACACCATATATTTT. It encodes CASSDRGQGDLLLRNTIYF.

This clonotype has at least ten counts. This sequence joins TRBV7-2 and TRBJ2-5; D gene unclear. CDR1 and CDR2 from the germline V gene are SGHTA and FQGNSA. The CDR3 is 14 residues long. V was pared by 3 bases and J by 0 bases, with 8 bases between. For the CDR3, the DNA is TGTGCCAGCAGCTTTGGAGCGTACCAAGAGACCCAGTACTTC. This gives the protein CASSFGAYQETQYF.

This clonotype has a count of ten or more. The CDR3 nucleotides read TGTGCCAGCAGCTACCCCACTAAAATTTTGTATTTT. The encoded protein is CASSYPTKILYF. The rearrangement links TRBV11-2 to TRBJ2-3; D not resolved. CDR1 and CDR2 from the germline V gene are SGHAT and FQNNGV. Trimming removed 4 bases from V and 14 bases from J, with 16 bases in between. There are 12 residues in the CDR3.

The table lists this clonotype with many counts. This rearrangement joins TRBV9 to TRBJ2-7; no clear D gene. Per germline, CDR1 SGDLS and CDR2 YYNGEE. The CDR3 runs 15 residues. Trimming removed 4 bases from V and 0 bases from J, with 14 bases in between. This CDR3 is CASSPQSSSSYEQYF. The CDR3, as DNA: TGTGCCAGCAGCCCTCAAAGTTCTAGCTCCTACGAGCAGTACTTC.

The table lists this clonotype with a few counts. The genes are TRBV19 and TRBJ2-1; weak D call: TRBD2 (6 bases). The germline gives CDR1 LNHDA, CDR2 SQIVND (reference sequence). Trimming shortened V by 8 bases and J by 7 bases, and 18 bases separated the two germline ends. The CDR3 loop spans 14 amino acids. CDR3 loop: CASSGGLDQNEQFF. The CDR3 nucleotides read TGTGCCAGTTCCGGAGGGCTCGATCAGAATGAGCAGTTCTTC.

This clonotype was recorded a few times. The chain joins TRBV7-2 to TRBJ1-5; unclear D gene. Per germline, CDR1 SGHTA and CDR2 FQGNSA. Trimming shortened V by 2 bases and J by 5 bases, and 10 bases separated the two germline ends. CDR3 length: 14 residues. The CDR3 nucleotides read TGTGCCAGCAGCTTAAGAGAGGGTGATCAGCCCCAGCATTTT. Translated: CASSLREGDQPQHF.

This clonotype was seen only a few times. The rearrangement uses TRBV7-9 and TRBJ1-1; 10 nucleotides match TRBD1. After removal of 7 bases from V and 1 base from J, the junction contained 12 bases not matched to a gene. Germline CDR1 is SEHNR and CDR2 is FQNEAQ (reference sequence). The length of the CDR3 is 17 residues. The CDR3 here is CASNLRGQGTSNTEAFF. CDR3 in DNA: TGTGCCAGCAACCTAAGGGGACAGGGGACTTCGAACACTGAAGCTTTCTTT.

The chain links TRBV29-1 to TRBJ2-7, with TRBD1 matching over 10 bases. Losses at the gene ends were 4 bases for V and 4 bases for J; bases not matched to a gene: 10. The CDR3 is 15 amino acids. Germline-derived CDR1 and CDR2 are SQVTM and ANQGSEA. CDR3 amino acids: CSVGDGGQGRYEQYF. DNA of the CDR3: TGCAGCGTTGGGGATGGGGGACAGGGGAGGTACGAGCAGTACTTC.

This clonotype has a handful of counts. The chain is built from TRBV28 and TRBJ1-5, with TRBD1 matching over 11 bases. The trim removed 4 bases at V and 9 bases at J, leaving 5 bases unmatched. The CDR3 is 14 residues long. Looked up from germline, CDR1 is MDHEN and CDR2 is SYDVKM. This chain's CDR3 is CASSSGTGGRPQHF. The CDR3 DNA is TGTGCCAGCAGTTCTGGGACAGGGGGGAGGCCCCAGCATTTT.

Many counts were recorded for this clonotype. The chain combines TRBV20-1 with TRBJ2-7; 7 bases map to TRBD1. The V gene end was trimmed by 3 bases and the J gene end by 0 bases; junction bases not matched to a gene: 5. The CDR3 is 14 amino acids. CDR1 is DFQATT and CDR2 is SNEGSKA in the germline V gene (reference sequence). Here the CDR3 reads CSASLPGGSYEQYF. Here the CDR3 DNA reads TGCAGTGCTAGTCTGCCAGGGGGCTCCTACGAGCAGTACTTC.

This clonotype showed up many times. The V gene is TRBV7-2, the J gene TRBJ2-4; weak D call: TRBD2 (5 bases). V lost 5 bases to trimming and J lost 12 bases, with 14 bases between them. Germline V gene lookup returns CDR1 SGHTA and CDR2 FQGNSA. This CDR3 spans 12 amino acids. CDR3 sequence: CASSEYVGDQYF. The CDR3 DNA reads as TGTGCCAGCAGCGAGTATGTGGGAGATCAGTACTTC.

J is TRBJ1-1 and V is TRBV29-1, with 8 bases lining up with TRBD1. Germline lookup yields CDR1 SQVTM and CDR2 ANQGSEA. The V gene end was trimmed by 7 bases and the J gene end by 6 bases; junction bases not matched to a gene: 10. The CDR3 spans 13 residues. The CDR3 nucleotides are TGCAGCGGACAGGACAGGGTTCTTTCTGAAGCTTTCTTT. The encoded protein is CSGQDRVLSEAFF.

The chain uses TRBV12-3 or TRBV12-4 and TRBJ2-7; the match to TRBD2 covers 7 bases. V dropped 3 bases and J dropped 5; count of bases not matched to a gene: 7. CDR3 length: 14 residues. The CDR3 sequence is CASSLARELDEQYF. The CDR3, as DNA: TGTGCCAGCAGTTTGGCGCGGGAGTTGGACGAGCAGTACTTC.

This rearrangement joins TRBV6-2 or TRBV6-3 to TRBJ2-1, with TRBD2 identical over 11 bases. This CDR3 is 13 amino acids long. The germline gives CDR1 MNHEY, CDR2 SVGEGT. J was trimmed by 13 bases and V by 5 bases; bases with no gene match: 7. The CDR3, as DNA: TGTGCCAGCAGTCCTACTAGCGGGAGTTTTCAGTTCTTC. Protein sequence: CASSPTSGSFQFF.

This clonotype was seen a handful of times. The chain joins TRBV3-1 to TRBJ1-3; tentatively, D is TRBD1 (6 bases). With 1 base removed from V and 3 bases from J, the gap between germline ends came to 13 bases. Per the germline V gene, CDR1 is LGHDT and CDR2 is YNNKEL (reference sequence). The CDR3 is made up of 16 amino acids. CDR3: CASSQGWGASGNTIYF. The CDR3 DNA is TGTGCCAGCAGCCAAGGGTGGGGGGCGAGTGGAAACACCATATATTTT.

This clonotype was observed a few times. This rearrangement joins TRBV5-1 to TRBJ1-2; D may be TRBD1 (5 bases). The length of the CDR3 is 14 residues. V was cut by 3 bases and J by 4 bases, with 13 bases left in between. Germline-derived CDR1 and CDR2 are SGHRS and YFSETQ. The CDR3 nucleotides read TGCGCCAGCAGCTCCACTGGGGCAGTCTATGGCTACACCTTC. It translates to CASSSTGAVYGYTF.